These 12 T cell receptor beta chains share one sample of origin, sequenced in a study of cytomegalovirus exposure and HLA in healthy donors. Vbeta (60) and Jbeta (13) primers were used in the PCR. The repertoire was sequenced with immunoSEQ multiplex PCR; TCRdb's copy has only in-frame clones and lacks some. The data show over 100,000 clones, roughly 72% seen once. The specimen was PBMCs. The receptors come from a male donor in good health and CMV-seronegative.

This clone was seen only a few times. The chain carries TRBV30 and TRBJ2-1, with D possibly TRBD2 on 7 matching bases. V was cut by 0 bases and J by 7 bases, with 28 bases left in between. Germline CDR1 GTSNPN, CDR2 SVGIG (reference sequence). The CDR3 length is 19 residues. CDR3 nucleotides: TGTGCCTGGAGTGTATGGGAGCTCGGGGGGCCTTTCAAGGGGAATGAGCAGTTCTTC. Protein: CAWSVWELGGPFKGNEQFF.

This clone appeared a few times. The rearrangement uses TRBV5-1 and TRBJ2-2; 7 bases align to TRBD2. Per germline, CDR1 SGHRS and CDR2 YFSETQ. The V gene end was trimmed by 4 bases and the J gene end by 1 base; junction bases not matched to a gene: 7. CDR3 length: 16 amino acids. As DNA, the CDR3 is TGCGCCAGCAGCCCGCATGGGGGGGGGAACACCGGGGAGCTGTTTTTT. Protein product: CASSPHGGGNTGELFF.

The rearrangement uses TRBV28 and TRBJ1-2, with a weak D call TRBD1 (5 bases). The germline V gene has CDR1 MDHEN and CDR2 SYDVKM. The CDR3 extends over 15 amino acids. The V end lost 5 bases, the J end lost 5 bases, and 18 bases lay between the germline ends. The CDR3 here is CASSPQDLGWYGYTF. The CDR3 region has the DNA TGTGCCAGCAGTCCACAGGATTTAGGTTGGTATGGCTACACCTTC.

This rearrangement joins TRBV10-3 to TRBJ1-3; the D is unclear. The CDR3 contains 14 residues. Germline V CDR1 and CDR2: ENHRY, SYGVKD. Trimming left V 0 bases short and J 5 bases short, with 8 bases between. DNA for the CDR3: TGTGCCATCAGTGAGTCGACGGGTAGAAACACCATATATTTT. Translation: CAISESTGRNTIYF.

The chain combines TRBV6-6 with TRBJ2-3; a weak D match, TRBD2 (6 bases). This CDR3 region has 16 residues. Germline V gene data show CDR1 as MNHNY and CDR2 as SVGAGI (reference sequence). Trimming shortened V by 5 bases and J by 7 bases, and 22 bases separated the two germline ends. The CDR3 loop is CASSIGGGPNTHTQYF. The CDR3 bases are TGTGCCAGCAGTATCGGGGGAGGCCCCAATACGCATACGCAGTATTTT.

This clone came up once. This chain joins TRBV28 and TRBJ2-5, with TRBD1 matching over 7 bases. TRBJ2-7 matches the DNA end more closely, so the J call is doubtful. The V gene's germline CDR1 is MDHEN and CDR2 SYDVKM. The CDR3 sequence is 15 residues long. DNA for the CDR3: TGTGCCAGCAGGCTGTCTTGGCAGGGGGTATACGAGCAGTACTTC. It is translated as CASRLSWQGVYEQYF.

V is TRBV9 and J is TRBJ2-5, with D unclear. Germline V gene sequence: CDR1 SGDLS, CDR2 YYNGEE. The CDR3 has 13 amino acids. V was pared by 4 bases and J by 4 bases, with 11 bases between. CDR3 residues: CASSRSPGETQYF. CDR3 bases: TGTGCCAGCAGCAGGAGCCCCGGAGAGACCCAGTACTTC.

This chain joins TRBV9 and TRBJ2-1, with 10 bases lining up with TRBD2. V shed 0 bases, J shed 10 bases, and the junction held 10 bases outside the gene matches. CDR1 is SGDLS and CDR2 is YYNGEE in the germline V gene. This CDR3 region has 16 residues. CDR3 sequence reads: CASSVGTSGHHREQFF. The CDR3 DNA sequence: TGTGCCAGCAGCGTAGGGACTAGCGGCCATCACCGGGAGCAGTTCTTC.

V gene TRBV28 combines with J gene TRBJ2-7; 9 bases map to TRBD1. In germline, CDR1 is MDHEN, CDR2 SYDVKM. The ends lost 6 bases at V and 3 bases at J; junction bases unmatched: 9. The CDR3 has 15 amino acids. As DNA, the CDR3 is TGTGCCAGCAGCCGTGGGACAGGGTCCTTCTACGAGCAGTACTTC. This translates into CASSRGTGSFYEQYF.

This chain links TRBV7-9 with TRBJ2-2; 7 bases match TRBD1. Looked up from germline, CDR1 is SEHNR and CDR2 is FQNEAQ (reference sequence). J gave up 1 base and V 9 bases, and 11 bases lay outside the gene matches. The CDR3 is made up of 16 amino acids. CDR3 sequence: CASNHRTGQNTGELFF. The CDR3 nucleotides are TGTGCCAGTAATCACCGGACAGGCCAGAACACCGGGGAGCTGTTTTTT.

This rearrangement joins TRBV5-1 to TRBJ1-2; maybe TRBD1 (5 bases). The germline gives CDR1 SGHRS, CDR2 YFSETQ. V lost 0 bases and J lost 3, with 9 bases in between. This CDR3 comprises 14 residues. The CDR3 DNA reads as TGCGCCAGCAGCTTGGAAGGGGTGGACTATGGCTACACCTTC. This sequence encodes CASSLEGVDYGYTF.

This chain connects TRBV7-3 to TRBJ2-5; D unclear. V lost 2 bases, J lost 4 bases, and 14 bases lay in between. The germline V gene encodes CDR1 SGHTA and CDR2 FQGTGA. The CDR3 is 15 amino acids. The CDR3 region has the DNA TGTGCCAGCAGCTTAGGTCAGGCAGGCCCAGAGACCCAGTACTTC. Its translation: CASSLGQAGPETQYF.